This T cell receptor beta chain derives from a study of blood T cell repertoires in COVID-19. Study details: Sites across the United States, Italy and Spain contributed samples from acute and convalescent COVID-19. Sources were T cells, B-cell-depleted T cells, or PBMCs; the material itself was cDNA or gDNA.

In the original workflow: Amplification of reference gene primers was used by the study to estimate nucleated cell counts. Clones were read by immunoSEQ multiplex PCR, and TCRdb kept only the in-frame ones, dropping some. The V and J calls and clone size are taken from that table; D and trimming were inferred from the DNA. The profile shows about 150,000 clones, 70% to 90% of them singletons. V trimming: 0 bases; J trimming: 2 bases; junction bases outside the gene matches: 6. CDR3 length: 17 amino acids. Germline V lookup: CDR1 WNHNN, CDR2 SYGVQD (reference sequence). The sequencing input was peripheral blood. This TCR was sampled from a woman in her sixties or seventies with acute or convalescent COVID-19. This chain uses TRBV10-1 with TRBJ2-2; 7 bases are a match to TRBD2. As DNA, the CDR3 is TGCGCCAGCAGTGAGTCCGGGCGGGGGATAAACACCGGGGAGCTGTTTTTT. This codes for CASSESGRGINTGELFF.